These 5 T cell receptor beta chains originate from one sample sequenced in a study of CD8+CD57+ T cells in acquired aplastic anemia. Genomic DNA acted as the template from which TCR beta VDJ combination and CDR3 sequence profiling were carried out. TCRdb itself ran the reads through MiXCR, one entry per CDR3 protein. The sample carries some 130,000 distinct CDR3 sequences, 48% recorded once. Sequenced input: sorted CD4+, CD8+, or CD8+CD57+ T cells (not recorded which) from PBMCs. Source of these receptors: a human donor in good health, serving as a control.

In nucleotides, the CDR3 is TGTGCCAGCAGGTTGGACAGGGGTAGTCGTAGTGGCTACACCTTC. Its translation: CASRLDRGSRSGYTF. The J gene is TRBJ1-2, the V gene TRBV12-3 or TRBV12-4; 9 positions agree with TRBD1. CDR3 length: 15 amino acids. The J segment lost 7 bases and the V segment lost 6 bases, leaving 12 bases of the junction unmatched.

This clonotype has ten or more counts. The CDR3 coding sequence is TGTGCCAGCAGCTTAGGGAGCGCGGGTTGGGAGACCCAGTACTTC. Translation gives CASSLGSAGWETQYF. V gene TRBV7-2 combines with J gene TRBJ2-5, with D possibly TRBD2 on 5 matching bases. Germline CDR1 is SGHTA and CDR2 is FQGNSA. The CDR3 has 15 residues. V was clipped by 1 base and J by 5 bases, with 14 bases between them.

This clonotype appeared a few times. The chain links TRBV15 to TRBJ1-1, with no clear D. Germline CDR1 is LNHNV and CDR2 is YYDKDF (reference sequence). V was clipped by 4 bases and J by 1 base, with 7 bases between them. This CDR3 region has 13 residues. CDR3 bases: TGTGCCACCAGCACCGCAGGGAACACTGAAGCTTTCTTT. Its translation: CATSTAGNTEAFF.

The chain carries TRBV29-1 and TRBJ1-2; the match to TRBD1 covers 10 bases. The trim removed 1 base at V and 6 bases at J, leaving 8 bases unmatched. The CDR3 is 15 amino acids. Germline CDR1 is SQVTM and CDR2 is ANQGSEA. DNA of the CDR3: TGCAGCGTTGAAGGTGCCGGGACAGGGGTTAATGGCTACACCTTC. Translated: CSVEGAGTGVNGYTF.

This clonotype was counted between two and nine times. The chain employs TRBV15 and TRBJ2-1; 10 nucleotides line up with TRBD2. Germline lookup yields CDR1 LNHNV and CDR2 YYDKDF (reference sequence). CDR3 size: 16 residues. Trimming removed 3 bases from V and 0 bases from J; junction bases left unmatched: 2. The DNA of the CDR3 is TGTGCCACCAGCAGTAGCGGGGGGTACTCCTACAATGAGCAGTTCTTC. Its translation: CATSSSGGYSYNEQFF.